The 30 T cell receptor beta chains below were found in one sample sequenced in a study of T cells after yellow fever vaccination. TCRdb reprocessed the 5' RACE reads via MiXCR and lists one record per CDR3 protein. The data show a few hundred thousand distinct CDR3 sequences, 3% to 3.5% seen once. Material: CD4+ T cells sorted from PBMCs, obtained 10 days after the yellow fever booster vaccination. The receptors were sampled from a man between 18 and 29 years old who received the YFV17D yellow fever vaccine.

This clonotype has just a few counts. The V and J genes are TRBV4-2 and TRBJ1-2, with 7 nucleotides matching TRBD1. CDR3 length equals 15 residues. V dropped 2 bases and J dropped 0; count of bases not matched to a gene: 3. Germline V lookup: CDR1 LGHNA, CDR2 YNFKEQ. Written as DNA, the CDR3 is TGTGCCAGCAGCCAAAATCAGGGGGCTAACTATGGCTACACCTTC. It translates to CASSQNQGANYGYTF.

The V call is TRBV5-1, the J call TRBJ2-5, with 8 bases lining up with TRBD2. The CDR3 contains 13 residues. Germline assignment: CDR1 SGHRS and CDR2 YFSETQ. Germline trimming cut 6 bases from V and 5 bases from J; bases unmatched to any gene: 6. The CDR3 nucleotides are TGCGCCAGCATTCCTAGCGGGTCGGAGACCCAGTACTTC. Its protein is CASIPSGSETQYF. The full variable domain, in which reference TRBV5-1 and TRBJ2-5 provide the parts outside the CDR3, is KAGVTQTPRYLIKTRGQQVTLSCSPISGHRSVSWYQQTPGQGLQFLFEYFSETQRNKGNFPGRFSGRQFSNSRSEMNVSTLELGDSALYLCASIPSGSETQYFGPGTRLLVL.

This clonotype was observed many times. This chain uses TRBV4-3 with TRBJ2-6; D remains unclear. Germline-derived CDR1 and CDR2 are LGHNA and YSLEER. With 0 bases removed from V and 0 bases from J, the gap between germline ends came to 9 bases. This CDR3 spans 17 amino acids. CDR3 in DNA: TGCGCCAGCAGCCAAGAAGCGCCTAGCTCTGGGGCCAACGTCCTGACTTTC. It encodes CASSQEAPSSGANVLTF.

This clonotype was observed at least ten times. Here the CDR3 DNA reads TGTGCCAGCAGTTTTGTAGGGACGTGGGAAAGAACCTCTGGAAACACCATATATTTT. It specifies CASSFVGTWERTSGNTIYF. This chain links TRBV28 with TRBJ1-3; perhaps TRBD1 as D (5 bases). CDR3 length: 19 residues. Trimming pared 3 bases from V and 0 bases from J, leaving 21 bases between. CDR1 is MDHEN, CDR2 SYDVKM, per germline.

V is TRBV15 and J is TRBJ2-5; no clear D gene. The germline gives CDR1 LNHNV, CDR2 YYDKDF (reference sequence). V gave up 0 bases and J gave up 2 bases, with 10 bases separating them. The CDR3 extends over 15 amino acids. The CDR3 reads CATSRDQGTQETQYF. The CDR3 nucleotides are TGTGCCACCAGCAGAGACCAAGGAACTCAAGAGACCCAGTACTTC. The full variable domain, with the rest looked up from reference TRBV15 and TRBJ2-5, is DAMVIQNPRYQVTQFGKPVTLSCSQTLNHNVMYWYQQKSSQAPKLLFHYYDKDFNNEADTPDNFQSRRPNTSFCFLDIRSPGLGDTAMYLCATSRDQGTQETQYFGPGTRLLVL.

This clonotype was detected many times. The chain joins TRBV5-1 to TRBJ1-1; TRBD1 agrees at 7 bases. Germline V gene sequence: CDR1 SGHRS, CDR2 YFSETQ. The CDR3 has 14 amino acids. V gave up 2 bases and J gave up 8 bases; unmatched junction bases: 9. CDR3 sequence (DNA): TGCGCCAGCAGCTTCACAGGGGACTCAACCGAAGCTTTCTTT. It codes for CASSFTGDSTEAFF.

The V call is TRBV12-3 or TRBV12-4, the J call TRBJ2-1; D possibly corresponds to TRBD1 (5 bases). V was shortened by 3 bases and J by 0 bases, with 12 bases between the two germline ends. CDR3 length equals 16 residues. CDR3 sequence: CASSFQGASSYNEQFF. Here the CDR3 DNA reads TGTGCCAGCAGTTTTCAGGGTGCTAGCTCCTACAATGAGCAGTTCTTC.

This clonotype was seen only a few times. V and J are TRBV21-1 and TRBJ2-1; the D call TRBD1 from the table was never checked on the DNA. TRBV21-1 constitutes a pseudogene. The CDR3 runs to 17 residues. In nucleotides, the CDR3 is TGTGCCAGCAGCCGAAACGCCCGGGGGTTCTCCTACAATGAGCAGTTCTTC. Protein product: CASSRNARGFSYNEQFF.

This clonotype turned up a few times. The gene calls are TRBV7-6 and TRBJ1-4; possibly TRBD1 for D (6 bases). Germline V gene data show CDR1 as SGHVS and CDR2 as FNYEAQ. This CDR3 region has 16 residues. V was clipped by 2 bases and J by 4 bases, with 14 bases between them. CDR3 nucleotide sequence: TGTGCCAGCAGCTTACGGACCCAGGGGAGTAATGAAAAACTGTTTTTT. Translation gives CASSLRTQGSNEKLFF.

This clonotype occurred a few times. V and J are TRBV18 and TRBJ2-1; TRBD1 is a possible D gene (6 bases). The CDR3 runs 14 residues. CDR1 is KGHSH and CDR2 is LQKENI in the germline V gene. V was shortened by 4 bases and J by 8 bases, with 15 bases between the two germline ends. CDR3 sequence (DNA): TGTGCCAGCTCACTGGCCGCAGGGGTGTATGAGCAGTTCTTC. Its translation is CASSLAAGVYEQFF.

This clonotype has ten or more counts. This chain connects TRBV18 to TRBJ2-3; 14 positions match TRBD2. This CDR3 contains 15 residues. The germline V gene encodes CDR1 KGHSH and CDR2 LQKENI. The ends lost 1 base at V and 10 bases at J; junction bases unmatched: 4. The CDR3 is CASSPQGLAGAAQYF. DNA for the CDR3: TGTGCCAGCTCACCACAGGGACTAGCGGGAGCAGCGCAGTATTTT.

This clonotype was observed many times. This chain uses TRBV4-1 with TRBJ2-7; 8 nucleotides match TRBD1. The CDR3 extends over 16 amino acids. Per germline, CDR1 MGHRA and CDR2 YSYEKL. With 3 bases clipped from V and 3 bases from J, the junction kept 10 bases outside the gene matches. The CDR3 sequence is CASSQDRDRSFYEQYF. Written as DNA, the CDR3 is TGCGCCAGCAGCCAGGACCGGGACAGGTCCTTCTACGAGCAGTACTTC.

V and J are TRBV6-2 or TRBV6-3 and TRBJ2-5, with no clear D. This CDR3 region has 13 residues. Germline V CDR1 and CDR2: MNHEY, SVGEGT. Trimming shortened V by 6 bases and J by 5 bases, and 13 bases separated the two germline ends. The CDR3 coding sequence is TGTGCCAGCAGACCGGGCCTCGGGGAGACCCAGTACTTC. Protein product: CASRPGLGETQYF.

This clonotype was counted at least ten times. The chain has TRBV12-3 or TRBV12-4 and TRBJ2-2, with D possibly TRBD1 on 5 matching bases. The CDR3 covers 15 residues. V was clipped by 2 bases and J by 0 bases, with 7 bases between them. CDR3 DNA sequence: TGTGCCAGCAGTTTACAGGGTACGAACACCGGGGAGCTGTTTTTT. Protein product: CASSLQGTNTGELFF.

The table lists this clonotype with many counts. This chain links TRBV6-6 with TRBJ2-3; no clear D. V lost 5 bases and J lost 6, with 12 bases in between. The CDR3 runs 13 residues. The germline gives CDR1 MNHNY, CDR2 SVGAGI (reference sequence). CDR3 in amino acids: CASSPRPGDTQYF. For the CDR3, the DNA is TGTGCCAGCAGTCCCCGGCCCGGGGATACGCAGTATTTT.

The table lists this clonotype with a few counts. This sequence joins TRBV7-2 and TRBJ1-4, with TRBD1 as a possible D gene (6 bases). CDR1 is SGHTA and CDR2 is FQGNSA in the germline V gene. V lost 5 bases and J lost 11, with 12 bases in between. The CDR3 has 12 residues. The CDR3 coding sequence is TGTGCCAGCAGCCTTGAGACAGGCAAACTGTTTTTT. Protein sequence: CASSLETGKLFF.

This clonotype was counted at least ten times. V is TRBV6-6 and J is TRBJ2-7; 7 bases fit TRBD1. Trimming at V came to 6 bases and at J to 3 bases, leaving 8 bases not matched to a gene. Per germline, CDR1 MNHNY and CDR2 SVGAGI (reference sequence). This CDR3 comprises 14 residues. CDR3 DNA: TGTGCCAGCAGGGCAACGGGACAGAACTACGAGCAGTACTTC. Its translation: CASRATGQNYEQYF.

At least ten counts were recorded for this clonotype. V and J are TRBV25-1 and TRBJ2-3; the D is unclear. Germline V CDR1 and CDR2: MGHDK, SYGVNS. Trimming shortened V by 1 base and J by 6 bases, and 11 bases separated the two germline ends. The CDR3 has 14 amino acids. CDR3 protein: CASSELYKLDTQYF. The DNA for the CDR3 is TGTGCCAGCAGTGAATTGTATAAATTGGATACGCAGTATTTT. The whole variable domain, filled in from reference TRBV25-1 and TRBJ2-3, reads EADIYQTPRYLVIGTGKKITLECSQTMGHDKMYWYQQDPGMELHLIHYSYGVNSTEKGDLSSESTVSRIRTEHFPLTLESARPSHTSQYLCASSELYKLDTQYFGPGTRLTVL.

This clonotype was recorded at least ten times. This chain uses TRBV12-5 with TRBJ1-1; D may be TRBD1 (6 bases). V dropped 8 bases and J dropped 8 bases, with 15 bases sitting between them. Germline V gives CDR1 LGHNT, CDR2 FRNRAP. The CDR3 has 12 residues. The CDR3 here is CASSTRGAEAFF. The DNA of the CDR3 is TGTGCTAGTTCCACCCGGGGGGCAGAAGCTTTCTTT.

The V call is TRBV5-5, the J call TRBJ2-7; 8 positions agree with TRBD1. CDR1 is SGHKS, CDR2 YYEKEE, per germline (reference sequence). This CDR3 contains 14 residues. Trimming at V came to 6 bases and at J to 6 bases, leaving 11 bases not matched to a gene. The CDR3 coding sequence is TGTGCCAGCAATTTTTGGGACAGGACGGGCGAGCAGTACGTC. Amino acids: CASNFWDRTGEQYV.

This clonotype has a count of ten or more. This chain uses TRBV7-8 with TRBJ2-4; D gene ambiguous. The CDR3 extends over 12 amino acids. Germline assignment: CDR1 SGHVS and CDR2 FQNEAQ. V was shortened by 5 bases and J by 6 bases, with 8 bases between the two germline ends. The CDR3 nucleotides read TGTGCCAGCAGCCCCCCCTCAAACATTCAGTACTTC. Translation gives CASSPPSNIQYF.

This clonotype was counted at least ten times. The rearrangement links TRBV5-1 to TRBJ1-5; perhaps TRBD1 as D (6 bases). Germline-derived CDR1 and CDR2 are SGHRS and YFSETQ. V was cut by 4 bases and J by 4 bases, with 21 bases left in between. This CDR3 comprises 17 residues. The CDR3 reads CASSPGVGRGLNQPQHF. The CDR3 DNA is TGCGCCAGCAGCCCGGGGGTCGGCAGGGGATTAAATCAGCCCCAGCATTTT.

The chain recombines TRBV25-1 with TRBJ2-7; no clear D gene. Trimming shortened V by 6 bases and J by 3 bases, and 12 bases separated the two germline ends. CDR3 length: 13 amino acids. The germline V gene encodes CDR1 MGHDK and CDR2 SYGVNS. The CDR3 is CASSPMAVYEQYF. CDR3 DNA sequence: TGTGCCAGCAGCCCGATGGCCGTCTACGAGCAGTACTTC.

The chain combines TRBV6-6 with TRBJ2-6; D is possibly TRBD1 (6 bases). V lost 6 bases and J lost 4, with 13 bases in between. Germline V lookup: CDR1 MNHNY, CDR2 SVGAGI (reference sequence). This CDR3 has 15 residues. The CDR3 region is CASSRLGAGANVLTF. DNA for the CDR3: TGTGCCAGCAGCCGACTGGGGGCAGGGGCCAACGTCCTGACTTTC.

V gene TRBV25-1 combines with J gene TRBJ2-7, with no clear D. Germline CDR1 MGHDK, CDR2 SYGVNS. The V end was cut by 4 bases, the J end by 4 bases, with 8 bases between. This CDR3 spans 12 amino acids. Here the CDR3 DNA reads TGTGCCAGCAGTGCAGACGGGTACGAGCAGTACGTC. The encoded protein is CASSADGYEQYV.

The sample holds a few counts of this clonotype. The gene calls are TRBV18 and TRBJ2-2; D may be TRBD1 (6 bases). V shed 1 base and J shed 2 bases, with 8 bases lying between them. CDR3 length: 15 residues. Germline V lookup: CDR1 KGHSH, CDR2 LQKENI. CDR3: CASSPLQGNTGELFF. In DNA form, the CDR3 reads TGTGCCAGCTCACCACTACAGGGAAACACCGGGGAGCTGTTTTTT.

This clonotype has more than one count but fewer than ten. The rearrangement joins TRBV21-1 to TRBJ1-3. TRBV21-1 is tagged as a pseudogene. The CDR3 runs 16 residues. In DNA form, the CDR3 reads TGTGCCAGCAGCAAAGCGTGGGTAAGGTCTGGAAACACCATATATTTT. It specifies CASSKAWVRSGNTIYF.

This clonotype was picked up many times. The V and J genes are TRBV7-9 and TRBJ1-4, with 11 bases lining up with TRBD1. Germline V CDR1 and CDR2: SEHNR, FQNEAQ (reference sequence). The CDR3 is 15 residues long. Trimming cost V 5 bases and J 7 bases; bases outside gene matches: 6. CDR3 bases: TGTGCCAGCAGCCCCCGGACAGGGGGCATTGAAAAACTGTTTTTT. This sequence encodes CASSPRTGGIEKLFF.

This clonotype has at least ten counts. The genes are TRBV7-8 and TRBJ2-4; 12 bases line up with TRBD2. The germline V gene encodes CDR1 SGHVS and CDR2 FQNEAQ. CDR3 length equals 14 residues. Trimming cost V 2 bases and J 9 bases; bases outside gene matches: 2. The DNA for the CDR3 is TGTGCCAGCAGCTTAAGACTAGCGGGGGTCATTCAGTACTTC. It yields the protein CASSLRLAGVIQYF. Based on the CDR3 plus reference TRBV7-8 and TRBJ2-4, the full variable domain is GAGVSQSPRYKVAKRGQDVALRCDPISGHVSLFWYQQALGQGPEFLTYFQNEAQLDKSGLPSDRFFAERPEGSVSTLKIQRTQQEDSAVYLCASSLRLAGVIQYFGAGTRLSVL.

This clonotype appeared many times. This chain joins TRBV29-1 and TRBJ1-2; D unclear. Germline CDR1 and CDR2: SQVTM and ANQGSEA. CDR3 size: 12 residues. Trimming cost V 1 base and J 1 base, with 4 bases left between them. CDR3 in DNA: TGCAGCGTTGAAGGTTATAACTATGGCTACACCTTC. Its translation is CSVEGYNYGYTF.